This T cell receptor beta chain originates from a study of identical twins. cDNA molecules carried unique molecular identifiers, and template switching added a universal primer site. TCRdb recomputed calls from the 5' RACE reads with MiXCR, one row per CDR3 protein. The data show some 1,600,000 distinct CDR3 sequences, with around a third seen just once and about 0.3% held by the top ten. CDR1 is KGHSH, CDR2 LQKENI, per germline. The ends were cut back, 2 bases at V and 12 bases at J, with 17 bases in the middle. This CDR3 has 13 residues. The rearrangement joins TRBV18 to TRBJ2-7; TRBD2 is a possible D gene (6 bases). This clonotype was sampled from a newborn girl in good health. The sample taken for sequencing was cord blood. The CDR3 nucleotides are TGTGCCAGCTCACCAGAGGACGGCGGGACCCGGTACTTC. Residues: CASSPEDGGTRYF. Based on the CDR3 plus reference TRBV18 and TRBJ2-7, the full variable domain is NAGVMQNPRHLVRRRGQEARLRCSPMKGHSHVYWYRQLPEEGLKFMVYLQKENIIDESGMPKERFSAEFPKEGPSILRIQQVVRGDSAAYFCASSPEDGGTRYFGPGTRLTVT.